This TCR beta chain appears in the sequencing data of a study of T cells after yellow fever vaccination. Findings of the study overall: Peaking on day 5 versus 15, the secondary response was faster but weaker. In post-booster samples, most primary-vaccination clones reappeared (roughly 96% CD4, about 91% CD8).

A 5'RACE template-switching step, the method used to make TCR cDNA, added a universal primer site and UMIs. TCRdb reprocessed the 5' RACE reads with MiXCR, giving one entry per CDR3 protein. The sample comprises about 360,000 distinct CDR3 sequences, under 7.5% of which are singletons, and 14% to 15% rests with the top ten. This clonotype has only one observation. As yet, its antigen is unknown. This specimen consisted of PBMCs, obtained 5 days after the yellow fever booster vaccination. The origin of this receptor is a man aged 25-40 years who received the YFV17D yellow fever vaccine.

The CDR3 DNA sequence: TGTGCCAGCAGCCAAGCCCTAGGGTTTATTGGAAACACCATATATTTT. This translates into CASSQALGFIGNTIYF. This chain links TRBV14 with TRBJ1-3; no definite D call. Germline V gene data show CDR1 as SGHDN and CDR2 as FVKESK. Trimming removed 1 base from V and 3 bases from J, with 13 bases in between. The CDR3 is 16 residues long.